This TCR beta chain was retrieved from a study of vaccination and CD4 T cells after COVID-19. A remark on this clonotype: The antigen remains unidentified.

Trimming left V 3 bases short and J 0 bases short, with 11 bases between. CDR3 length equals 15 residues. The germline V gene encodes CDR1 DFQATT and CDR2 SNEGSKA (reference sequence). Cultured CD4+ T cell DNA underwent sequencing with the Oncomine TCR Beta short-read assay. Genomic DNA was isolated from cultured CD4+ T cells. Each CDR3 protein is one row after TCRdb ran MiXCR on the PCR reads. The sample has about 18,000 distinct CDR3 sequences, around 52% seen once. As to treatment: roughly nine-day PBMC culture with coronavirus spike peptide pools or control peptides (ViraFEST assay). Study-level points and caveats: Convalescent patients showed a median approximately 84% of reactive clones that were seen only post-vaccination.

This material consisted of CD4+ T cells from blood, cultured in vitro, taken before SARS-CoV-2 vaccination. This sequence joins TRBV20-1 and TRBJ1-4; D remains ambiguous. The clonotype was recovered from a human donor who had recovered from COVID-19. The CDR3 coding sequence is TGCAGTGCTAGGGCACAACCTGCAACTAATGAAAAACTGTTTTTT. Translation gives CSARAQPATNEKLFF.